These T cell receptor beta chains were read from a single sample in a study of T-cell memory formation after mild COVID-19. TCRdb reprocessed the 5' RACE reads via MiXCR and lists one record per CDR3 protein. The sample lists 100,000 to 150,000 distinct CDR3 sequences; about 5.9% were seen once. Sequencing used PBMCs or a T cell subset sorted from them (not recorded which). These receptors were taken from an adult woman who had mild COVID-19 (a few samples of this study predate the infection). Cell type and time point are not known. The CDR3 runs from the conserved cysteine through the conserved F or W. The D gene is left open where the match is weak. Only part of the rows carry a size: once, few, many, or a class if the clone is expanded.

J: TRBJ1-4; size: .; D: TRBD1; V: TRBV7-2; CDR3: CASSLTGTAYEKLFF; DNA: TGTGCCAGCAGCTTAACCGGGACAGCGTATGAAAAACTGTTTTTT
J: TRBJ2-1; size: .; D: TRBD2; V: TRBV7-9; CDR3: CASLGTSGRNEQFF; DNA: TGTGCCAGCCTAGGGACTAGCGGGAGGAATGAGCAGTTCTTC
J: TRBJ2-7; size: many; D: TRBD2; V: TRBV30; CDR3: CAWSVGTRNEQYF; DNA: TGTGCCTGGAGTGTCGGGACTAGGAACGAGCAGTACTTC
J: TRBJ2-1; size: many; D: TRBD2; V: TRBV20-1; CDR3: CSADNPSGSSYNEQFF; DNA: TGCAGTGCGGACAACCCTAGCGGGAGCTCCTACAATGAGCAGTTCTTC
J: TRBJ1-2; size: .; D: .; V: TRBV7-2; CDR3: CASSHRGGWDYGYTF; DNA: TGTGCCAGCAGCCACAGAGGGGGATGGGACTATGGCTACACCTTC
J: TRBJ2-3; size: .; D: TRBD2; V: TRBV7-9; CDR3: CASSLVLADSTDTQYF; DNA: TGTGCCAGCAGCTTAGTCCTAGCGGACAGCACAGATACGCAGTATTTT
J: TRBJ2-7; size: few; D: .; V: TRBV2; CDR3: CASSVLPEGVEQYF; DNA: TGTGCCAGCAGTGTACTGCCGGAGGGGGTCGAGCAGTACTTC
J: TRBJ2-2; size: .; D: TRBD1; V: TRBV5-1; CDR3: CASIQTGGSSTGELFF; DNA: TGCGCCAGCATCCAAACAGGGGGCTCTAGCACCGGGGAGCTGTTTTTT
J: TRBJ2-3; size: many; D: TRBD2; V: TRBV12-3/TRBV12-4; CDR3: CASSKTSGSGTDTQYF; DNA: TGTGCCAGCAGTAAGACTAGCGGGAGCGGCACAGATACGCAGTATTTT
J: TRBJ1-1; size: .; D: TRBD1; V: TRBV4-1; CDR3: CASSRTGVGTEAFF; DNA: TGCGCCAGCAGCCGGACAGGGGTAGGGACTGAAGCTTTCTTT
J: TRBJ2-7; size: many; D: .; V: TRBV5-1; CDR3: CASSLGRGSSYEQYF; DNA: TGCGCCAGCAGCTTGGGGAGGGGCAGCTCCTACGAGCAGTACTTC
J: TRBJ2-3; size: .; D: .; V: TRBV24-1; CDR3: CATSGHLTDTQYF; DNA: TGTGCCACCAGTGGTCACCTTACAGATACGCAGTATTTT
J: TRBJ1-6; size: .; D: TRBD1; V: TRBV5-6; CDR3: CASSPGQGMSSYNSPLHF; DNA: TGTGCCAGCAGCCCAGGACAGGGTATGAGCTCCTATAATTCACCCCTCCACTTT
J: TRBJ1-1; size: .; D: TRBD1; V: TRBV7-6; CDR3: CASSSRQDREAFF; DNA: TGTGCCAGCAGCTCTCGCCAGGACAGGGAAGCTTTCTTT
J: TRBJ1-2; size: .; D: .; V: TRBV10-3; CDR3: CAISESTGGGYTF; DNA: TGTGCCATCAGTGAGTCGACGGGGGGTGGCTACACCTTC
J: TRBJ2-3; size: few; D: TRBD2; V: TRBV4-3; CDR3: CASSPSVAGSTDTQYF; DNA: TGCGCCAGCAGCCCCTCGGTAGCGGGAAGCACAGATACGCAGTATTTT
J: TRBJ2-4; size: few; D: .; V: TRBV29-1; CDR3: CSVLVGHTKNIQYF; DNA: TGCAGCGTCTTAGTGGGGCACACCAAAAACATTCAGTACTTC
J: TRBJ2-1; size: many; D: .; V: TRBV11-2; CDR3: CASSPPGAGQFF; DNA: TGTGCCAGCAGCCCTCCGGGAGCCGGGCAGTTCTTC
J: TRBJ2-3; size: .; D: .; V: TRBV5-4; CDR3: CASRPTRRATQYF; DNA: TGTGCCAGCAGACCGACTAGGCGGGCTACGCAGTATTTT
J: TRBJ2-3; size: many; D: TRBD1; V: TRBV5-1; CDR3: CASSRDRDSTDTQYF; DNA: TGCGCCAGCAGCCGAGACAGGGACAGCACAGATACGCAGTATTTT
J: TRBJ1-2; size: few; D: TRBD1; V: TRBV4-2; CDR3: CASSQVEGRQGINYGYTF; DNA: TGTGCCAGCAGCCAAGTAGAGGGGAGACAGGGGATCAACTATGGCTACACCTTC
J: TRBJ2-5; size: many; D: .; V: TRBV15; CDR3: CASASGDVETQYF; DNA: TGTGCCTCTGCTTCAGGGGATGTCGAGACCCAGTACTTC
J: TRBJ1-5; size: few; D: .; V: TRBV5-4; CDR3: CASGLLQVQPQHF; DNA: TGTGCCAGCGGACTTTTACAGGTTCAGCCCCAGCATTTT
J: TRBJ2-1; size: few; D: TRBD2; V: TRBV20-1; CDR3: CSARDRLREVHNEQFF; DNA: TGCAGTGCTAGAGATCGGCTGCGGGAGGTTCACAATGAGCAGTTCTTC
J: TRBJ2-2; size: few; D: TRBD1; V: TRBV29-1; CDR3: CSVRQGASGELFF; DNA: TGCAGCGTTCGACAGGGGGCGAGCGGGGAGCTGTTTTTT
J: TRBJ2-5; size: many; D: .; V: TRBV7-9; CDR3: CASSRGQGGGETQYF; DNA: TGTGCCAGCAGCCGCGGACAGGGCGGGGGAGAGACCCAGTACTTC
J: TRBJ2-7; size: many; D: .; V: TRBV7-9; CDR3: CASSPQGTQNEQYF; DNA: TGTGCCAGCAGCCCTCAGGGGACCCAGAACGAGCAGTACTTC
J: TRBJ2-1; size: few; D: TRBD2; V: TRBV19; CDR3: CASSIVGGSGNEQFF; DNA: TGTGCCAGTAGTATAGTGGGAGGGTCCGGCAATGAGCAGTTCTTC
J: TRBJ2-2; size: .; D: .; V: TRBV5-1; CDR3: CASSFFTDQNTGELFF; DNA: TGCGCCAGCAGCTTTTTTACAGACCAAAACACCGGGGAGCTGTTTTTT
J: TRBJ1-2; size: few; D: .; V: TRBV7-2; CDR3: CASSLDAGPTVSF; DNA: TGTGCCAGCAGCTTAGATGCAGGCCCGACGGTGAGCTTC
J: TRBJ2-7; size: many; D: TRBD2; V: TRBV25-1; CDR3: CASRTSGRSYEQYF; DNA: TGTGCCAGCAGGACTAGCGGGCGATCCTACGAGCAGTACTTC
J: TRBJ1-6; size: .; D: .; V: TRBV7-9; CDR3: CASSHPQGGSNNSPLHF; DNA: TGTGCCAGCAGCCACCCTCAAGGGGGTTCGAATAATTCACCCCTCCACTTT
J: TRBJ1-2; size: .; D: .; V: TRBV29-1; CDR3: CSGVPNSGYGYTF; DNA: TGCAGCGGTGTGCCAAACTCCGGCTATGGCTACACCTTC
J: TRBJ2-7; size: few; D: TRBD1; V: TRBV7-4; CDR3: CASSLGQGLAYEQYF; DNA: TGTGCCAGCAGCCTAGGACAGGGGCTAGCCTACGAGCAGTACTTC
J: TRBJ1-4; size: few; D: .; V: TRBV10-2; CDR3: CASSEIVEGATNEKLFF; DNA: TGCGCCAGCAGTGAGATTGTGGAGGGGGCAACTAATGAAAAACTGTTTTTT
J: TRBJ1-6; size: few; D: .; V: TRBV3-1; CDR3: CASSQVEAQPLHF; DNA: TGTGCCAGCAGCCAAGTCGAGGCCCAACCCCTCCACTTT
J: TRBJ2-7; size: few; D: .; V: TRBV12-3/TRBV12-4; CDR3: CASSLAGGGEQYF; DNA: TGTGCCAGCAGTTTGGCAGGGGGGGGCGAGCAGTACTTC
J: TRBJ2-3; size: few; D: TRBD2; V: TRBV20-1; CDR3: CSATLEGLAGRSTDTQYF; DNA: TGCAGTGCAACGCTCGAGGGACTAGCGGGCCGTAGCACAGATACGCAGTATTTT
J: TRBJ1-1; size: few; D: TRBD1; V: TRBV6-6; CDR3: CASKESGQGGTEAFF; DNA: TGTGCCAGCAAAGAGTCGGGACAGGGGGGCACTGAAGCTTTCTTT
J: TRBJ1-2; size: few; D: .; V: TRBV7-2; CDR3: CASSLERGPYGYTF; DNA: TGTGCCAGCAGCTTAGAGAGGGGACCCTATGGCTACACCTTC
J: TRBJ1-2; size: few; D: .; V: TRBV5-5; CDR3: CASSWTSANYGYTF; DNA: TGTGCCAGCAGCTGGACCTCTGCTAACTATGGCTACACCTTC
J: TRBJ2-1; size: few; D: TRBD2; V: TRBV11-3; CDR3: CASSFSGNYNEQFF; DNA: TGTGCCAGCAGTTTTAGCGGGAACTACAATGAGCAGTTCTTC
J: TRBJ2-5; size: .; D: .; V: TRBV29-1; CDR3: CSVEGSGETQYF; DNA: TGCAGCGTTGAAGGGTCTGGGGAGACCCAGTACTTC
J: TRBJ2-1; size: many; D: .; V: TRBV29-1; CDR3: CSVEDLGGDEQFF; DNA: TGCAGCGTTGAAGATCTTGGGGGAGATGAGCAGTTCTTC
J: TRBJ2-5; size: few; D: .; V: TRBV21-1; CDR3: CASSKSSADRGQETQYF; DNA: TGTGCCAGCAGCAAAAGTAGCGCGGACAGGGGGCAAGAGACCCAGTACTTC
J: TRBJ2-2; size: few; D: .; V: TRBV30; CDR3: CAWSGSATGELFF; DNA: TGTGCCTGGAGTGGTAGCGCAACCGGGGAGCTGTTTTTT
J: TRBJ2-7; size: many; D: .; V: TRBV27; CDR3: CASSLKDRYEQYF; DNA: TGTGCCAGCAGTTTAAAAGACCGGTACGAGCAGTACTTC
J: TRBJ1-2; size: .; D: .; V: TRBV18; CDR3: CASSPPIRDYGYTF; DNA: TGTGCCAGCTCACCACCGATCCGGGACTATGGCTACACCTTC
J: TRBJ1-1; size: many; D: .; V: TRBV7-8; CDR3: CASSFEGWGTEAFF; DNA: TGTGCCAGCAGCTTTGAGGGTTGGGGCACTGAAGCTTTCTTT
J: TRBJ2-7; size: many; D: TRBD1; V: TRBV18; CDR3: CASSGGQTLSYEQYF; DNA: TGTGCCAGCTCAGGGGGACAGACTCTCTCCTACGAGCAGTACTTC
J: TRBJ2-3; size: few; D: TRBD1; V: TRBV5-5; CDR3: CASSYGDRAGTDTQYF; DNA: TGTGCCAGCAGCTACGGGGACAGGGCCGGCACAGATACGCAGTATTTT
J: TRBJ2-5; size: few; D: .; V: TRBV4-2; CDR3: CASSPTGQETQYF; DNA: TGTGCCAGCAGCCCGACGGGGCAAGAGACCCAGTACTTC
J: TRBJ2-7; size: .; D: .; V: TRBV3-1; CDR3: CASTPGHPGEQYF; DNA: TGTGCCAGCACCCCGGGACACCCCGGGGAGCAGTACTTC
J: TRBJ2-7; size: many; D: TRBD1; V: TRBV30; CDR3: CASVPRTGYEQYF; DNA: TGTGCCTCCGTCCCACGGACAGGCTACGAGCAGTACTTC
J: TRBJ1-2; size: many; D: TRBD1; V: TRBV20-1; CDR3: CSAPPPRDSYGYTF; DNA: TGCAGTGCACCTCCCCCTAGGGACAGCTATGGCTACACCTTC